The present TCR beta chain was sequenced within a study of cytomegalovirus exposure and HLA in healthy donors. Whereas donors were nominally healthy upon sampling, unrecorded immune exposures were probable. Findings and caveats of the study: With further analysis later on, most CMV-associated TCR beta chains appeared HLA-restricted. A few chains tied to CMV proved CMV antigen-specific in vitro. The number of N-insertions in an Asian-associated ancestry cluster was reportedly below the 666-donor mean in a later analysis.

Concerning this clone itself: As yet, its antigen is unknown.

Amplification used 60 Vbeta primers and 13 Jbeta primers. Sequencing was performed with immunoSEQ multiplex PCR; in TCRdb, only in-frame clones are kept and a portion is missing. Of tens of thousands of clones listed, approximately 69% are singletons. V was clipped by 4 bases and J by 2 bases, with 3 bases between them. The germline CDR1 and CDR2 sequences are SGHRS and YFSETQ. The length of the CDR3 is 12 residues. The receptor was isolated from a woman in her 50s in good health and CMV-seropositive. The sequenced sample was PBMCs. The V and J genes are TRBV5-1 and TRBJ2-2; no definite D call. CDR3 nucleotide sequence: TGCGCCAGCAGCCCAAACACCGGGGAGCTGTTTTTT. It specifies CASSPNTGELFF.